Listed here are 9 T cell receptor beta chains from one sample, sequenced in a study of beta chain features in type 1 diabetes. Sequenced material consisted of expressed TCRB transcripts (all of the isolated RNA was reverse transcribed). Here immunoSEQ multiplex PCR was the method, and the copy in TCRdb shows in-frame clones only, minus some. The data show hundreds of thousands of clones, with roughly a tenth seen just once and approximately 0.015% held by the top ten. No antigen is known for these receptors. Study-level points and caveats: Type 1 diabetes patients had moderately but significantly shorter TCRB CDR3s in all four CD4+ subsets.

The specimen was naive CD4+ T cells from blood. These receptor sequences come from a man aged 30 to 45 with type 1 diabetes.

V usage is TRBV9 and J usage is TRBJ2-5; D might be TRBD2 (5 bases). Germline loops: CDR1 SGDLS, CDR2 YYNGEE. The V gene lost 2 bases and the J gene lost 7 bases, with 12 bases spanning the gap. The CDR3 sequence is 13 residues long. This CDR3 is CASSVAGPGTQYF. DNA of the CDR3: TGTGCCAGCAGCGTCGCGGGCCCAGGGACCCAGTACTTC.

This clone was seen a handful of times. This chain connects TRBV15 to TRBJ1-4, with D possibly being TRBD1 (5 bases). Looked up from germline, CDR1 is LNHNV and CDR2 is YYDKDF (reference sequence). V was shortened by 1 base and J by 5 bases, with 8 bases between the two germline ends. CDR3 length: 14 residues. As DNA, the CDR3 is TGTGCCACCAGCAGAGCGGCAGGGAATGAAAAACTGTTTTTT. Amino acid sequence: CATSRAAGNEKLFF. Complete variable domain (other parts from reference TRBV15 and TRBJ1-4): DAMVIQNPRYQVTQFGKPVTLSCSQTLNHNVMYWYQQKSSQAPKLLFHYYDKDFNNEADTPDNFQSRRPNTSFCFLDIRSPGLGDTAMYLCATSRAAGNEKLFFGSGTQLSVL.

The CDR3: CASSPDSLNTEAFF. The CDR3 DNA reads as TGCGCCAGCAGCCCGGACAGCCTGAACACTGAAGCTTTCTTT. V is TRBV5-1 and J is TRBJ1-1, with D possibly being TRBD1 (6 bases). In germline, CDR1 is SGHRS, CDR2 YFSETQ. The CDR3 is 14 residues long. V was shortened by 4 bases and J by 0 bases, with 10 bases between the two germline ends.

This chain connects TRBV5-6 to TRBJ1-5; D ambiguous. V was trimmed by 6 bases and J by 2 bases, leaving 12 bases between them. CDR3 length: 14 amino acids. Germline V gene data show CDR1 as SGHDT and CDR2 as YYEEEE. CDR3: CASNSAVGNQPQHF. The DNA for the CDR3 is TGTGCCAGCAATTCCGCGGTTGGCAATCAGCCCCAGCATTTT.

The chain employs TRBV6-5 and TRBJ2-1, with TRBD2 identical over 7 bases. Germline V lookup: CDR1 MNHEY, CDR2 SVGAGI. Trimming took 4 bases from V and 7 from J; bases not matched to a gene: 10. This CDR3 region has 15 residues. CDR3 sequence (DNA): TGTGCCAGCAGTTCTTTTCGACTAGCCCGGAATGAGCAGTTCTTC. It translates to CASSSFRLARNEQFF.

The rearrangement uses TRBV6-5 and TRBJ2-7, with D possibly matching TRBD2 (6 bases). The CDR3 totals 15 residues. Trimming pared 1 base from V and 4 bases from J, leaving 14 bases between. Germline CDR1 is MNHEY and CDR2 is SVGAGI. CDR3 coding DNA: TGTGCCAGCAGTTACTTTACAAGTGGGGGGTACGAGCAGTACTTC. Its translation is CASSYFTSGGYEQYF.

On this clone itself: An end of the junction does not agree with germline; a read error may underlie this. CDR3 loop: CASTQSGLSGNTIYF. CDR3 bases: TGTGCCAGCACCCAAAGTGGGCTCTCTGGAAACACCATATATTTT. J is TRBJ1-3 and V is TRBV14; no reliable D call. The CDR3 has 15 amino acids. The germline V gene has CDR1 SGHDN and CDR2 FVKESK. The whole variable domain, remainder taken from reference TRBV14 and TRBJ1-3, is EAGVTQFPSHSVIEKGQTVTLRCDPISGHDNLYWYRRVMGKEIKFLLHFVKESKQDESGMPNNRFLAERTGGTYSTLKVQPAELEDSGVYFCASTQSGLSGNTIYFGEGSWLTVV.

The V and J genes are TRBV7-9 and TRBJ2-5; D uncertain. Per germline, CDR1 SEHNR and CDR2 FQNEAQ (reference sequence). This CDR3 has 16 amino acids. V was cut by 1 base and J by 5 bases, with 17 bases left in between. CDR3 loop: CASSLGVYEVQETQYF. Here the CDR3 DNA reads TGTGCCAGCAGCTTAGGGGTCTACGAGGTTCAGGAGACCCAGTACTTC. The variable domain in full, with the rest retrieved from reference TRBV7-9 and TRBJ2-5, is DTGVSQNPRHKITKRGQNVTFRCDPISEHNRLYWYRQTLGQGPEFLTYFQNEAQLEKSRLLSDRFSAERPKGSFSTLEIQRTEQGDSAMYLCASSLGVYEVQETQYFGPGTRLLVL.

This clone was seen more than once but under ten times. The V call is TRBV2, the J call TRBJ2-3, with a tentative D call TRBD2 (6 bases). With 2 bases removed from V and 1 base from J, the gap between germline ends came to 7 bases. The CDR3 has 14 amino acids. Germline loops: CDR1 SNHLY, CDR2 FYNNEI. CDR3: CASSEIAGTDTQYF. The CDR3 DNA reads TGTGCCAGCAGTGAAATAGCGGGCACAGATACGCAGTATTTT.